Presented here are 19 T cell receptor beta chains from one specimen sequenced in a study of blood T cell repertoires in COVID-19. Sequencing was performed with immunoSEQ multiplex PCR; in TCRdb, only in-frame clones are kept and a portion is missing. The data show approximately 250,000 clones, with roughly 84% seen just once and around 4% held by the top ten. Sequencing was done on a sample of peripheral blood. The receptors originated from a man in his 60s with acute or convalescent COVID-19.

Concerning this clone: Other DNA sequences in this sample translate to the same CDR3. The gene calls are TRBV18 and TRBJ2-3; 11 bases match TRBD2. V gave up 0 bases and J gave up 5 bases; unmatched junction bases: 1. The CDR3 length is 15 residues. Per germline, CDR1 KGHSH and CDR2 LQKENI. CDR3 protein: CASSPPGTSGDTQYF. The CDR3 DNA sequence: TGTGCCAGCTCACCACCTGGGACTAGCGGAGATACGCAGTATTTT. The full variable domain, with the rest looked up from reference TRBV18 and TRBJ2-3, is NAGVMQNPRHLVRRRGQEARLRCSPMKGHSHVYWYRQLPEEGLKFMVYLQKENIIDESGMPKERFSAEFPKEGPSILRIQQVVRGDSAAYFCASSPPGTSGDTQYFGPGTRLTVL.

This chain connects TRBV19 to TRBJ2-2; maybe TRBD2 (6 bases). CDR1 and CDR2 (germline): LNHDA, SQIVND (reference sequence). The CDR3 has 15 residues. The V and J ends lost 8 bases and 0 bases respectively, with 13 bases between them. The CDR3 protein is CASFPGLANTGELFF. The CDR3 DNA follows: TGTGCCAGTTTCCCGGGACTGGCGAACACCGGGGAGCTGTTTTTT.

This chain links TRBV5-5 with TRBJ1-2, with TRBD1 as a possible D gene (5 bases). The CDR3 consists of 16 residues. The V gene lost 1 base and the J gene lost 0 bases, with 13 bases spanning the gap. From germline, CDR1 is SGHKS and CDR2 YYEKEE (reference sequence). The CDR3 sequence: CASSLKGASANYGYTF. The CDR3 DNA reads TGTGCCAGCAGCTTGAAAGGGGCCTCAGCTAACTATGGCTACACCTTC.

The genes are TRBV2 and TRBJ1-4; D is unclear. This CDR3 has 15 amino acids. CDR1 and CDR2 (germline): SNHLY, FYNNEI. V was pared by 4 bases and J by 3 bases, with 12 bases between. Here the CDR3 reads CASSVEGIPNEKLFF. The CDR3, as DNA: TGTGCCAGCAGTGTAGAGGGTATACCTAATGAAAAACTGTTTTTT. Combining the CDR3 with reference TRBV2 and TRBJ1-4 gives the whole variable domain EPEVTQTPSHQVTQMGQEVILRCVPISNHLYFYWYRQILGQKVEFLVSFYNNEISEKSEIFDDQFSVERPDGSNFTLKIRSTKLEDSAMYFCASSVEGIPNEKLFFGSGTQLSVL.

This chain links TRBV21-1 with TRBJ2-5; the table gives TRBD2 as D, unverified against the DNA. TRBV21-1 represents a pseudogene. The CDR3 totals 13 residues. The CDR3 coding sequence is TGTGCCAGCAGCAAAGGAGGTCAGGAGACCCAGTACTTC. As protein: CASSKGGQETQYF.

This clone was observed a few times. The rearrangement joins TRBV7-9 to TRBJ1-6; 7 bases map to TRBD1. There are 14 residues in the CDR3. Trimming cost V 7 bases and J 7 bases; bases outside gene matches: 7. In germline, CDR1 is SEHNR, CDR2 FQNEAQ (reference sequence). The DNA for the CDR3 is TGTGCCAGCACCTTCGAGGGGGCGAATTCACCCCTCCACTTT. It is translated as CASTFEGANSPLHF.

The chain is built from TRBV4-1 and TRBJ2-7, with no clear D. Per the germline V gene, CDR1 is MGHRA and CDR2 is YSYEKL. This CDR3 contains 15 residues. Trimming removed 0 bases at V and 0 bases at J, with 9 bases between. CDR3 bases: TGCGCCAGCAGCCAAGATAACTTAAACTCCTACGAGCAGTACTTC. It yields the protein CASSQDNLNSYEQYF.

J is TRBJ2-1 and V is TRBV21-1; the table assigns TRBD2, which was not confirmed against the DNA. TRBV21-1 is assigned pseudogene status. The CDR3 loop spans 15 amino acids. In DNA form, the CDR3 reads TGTGCCAGCAGCAAAGTTTCTAGCCGGGGCAATGAGCAGTTCTTC. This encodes CASSKVSSRGNEQFF.

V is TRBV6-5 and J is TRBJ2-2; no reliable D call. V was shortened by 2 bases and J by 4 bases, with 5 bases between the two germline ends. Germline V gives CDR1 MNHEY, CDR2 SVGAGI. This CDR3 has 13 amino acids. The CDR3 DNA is TGTGCCAGCAGTTACCGGAGCACCGGGGAGCTGTTTTTT. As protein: CASSYRSTGELFF.

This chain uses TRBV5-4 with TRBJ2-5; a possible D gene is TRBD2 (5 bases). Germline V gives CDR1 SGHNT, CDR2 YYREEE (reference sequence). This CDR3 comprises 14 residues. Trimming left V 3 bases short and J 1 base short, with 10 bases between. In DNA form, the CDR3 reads TGTGCCAGCAGCTCAGGACTGATCCAAGAGACCCAGTACTTC. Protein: CASSSGLIQETQYF.

CDR3: CASSSRGGPGELFF. In DNA, the CDR3 is TGTGCCAGCAGCTCGCGGGGGGGCCCCGGGGAGCTGTTTTTT. The chain has TRBV5-8 and TRBJ2-2; the match to TRBD2 covers 9 bases. V trimming: 3 bases; J trimming: 6 bases; junction bases outside the gene matches: 3. This CDR3 is 14 amino acids long. Germline-derived CDR1 and CDR2 are SGHTS and YDEGEE.

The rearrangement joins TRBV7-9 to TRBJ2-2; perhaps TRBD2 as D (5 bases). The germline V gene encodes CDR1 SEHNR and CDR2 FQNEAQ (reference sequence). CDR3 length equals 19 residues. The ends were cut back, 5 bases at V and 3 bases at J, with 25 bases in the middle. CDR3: CASSPQMRAIGSDTGELFF. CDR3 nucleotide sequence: TGTGCCAGCAGCCCACAAATGAGGGCCATCGGAAGTGACACCGGGGAGCTGTTTTTT.

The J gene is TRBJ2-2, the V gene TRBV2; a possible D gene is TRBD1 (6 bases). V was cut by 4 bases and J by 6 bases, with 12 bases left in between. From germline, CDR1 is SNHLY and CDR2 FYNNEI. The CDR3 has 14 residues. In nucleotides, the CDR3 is TGTGCCAGCAGTGTTGGGACAATTTCCGGGGAGCTGTTTTTT. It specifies CASSVGTISGELFF.

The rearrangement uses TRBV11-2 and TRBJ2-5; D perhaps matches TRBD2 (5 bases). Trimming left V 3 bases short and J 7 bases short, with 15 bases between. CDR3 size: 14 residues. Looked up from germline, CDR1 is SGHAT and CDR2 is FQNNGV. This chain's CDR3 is CASSFLRVEGTQYF. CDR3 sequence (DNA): TGTGCCAGCAGCTTTCTTCGAGTAGAGGGGACCCAGTACTTC. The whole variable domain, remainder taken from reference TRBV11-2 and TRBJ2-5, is EAGVAQSPRYKIIEKRQSVAFWCNPISGHATLYWYQQILGQGPKLLIQFQNNGVVDDSQLPKDRFSAERLKGVDSTLKIQPAKLEDSAVYLCASSFLRVEGTQYFGPGTRLLVL.

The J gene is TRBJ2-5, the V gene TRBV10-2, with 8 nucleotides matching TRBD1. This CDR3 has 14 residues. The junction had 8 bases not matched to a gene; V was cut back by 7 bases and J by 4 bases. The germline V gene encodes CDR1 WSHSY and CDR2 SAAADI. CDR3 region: CASNIGQGGETQYF. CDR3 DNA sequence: TGCGCCAGCAACATCGGACAGGGAGGAGAGACCCAGTACTTC.

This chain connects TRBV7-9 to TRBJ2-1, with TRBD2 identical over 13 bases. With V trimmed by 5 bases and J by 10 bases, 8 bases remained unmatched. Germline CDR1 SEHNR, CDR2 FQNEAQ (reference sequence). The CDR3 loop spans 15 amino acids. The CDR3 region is CASSLTWTSGGEQFF. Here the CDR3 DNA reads TGTGCCAGCAGCCTCACCTGGACTAGCGGGGGAGAGCAGTTCTTC.

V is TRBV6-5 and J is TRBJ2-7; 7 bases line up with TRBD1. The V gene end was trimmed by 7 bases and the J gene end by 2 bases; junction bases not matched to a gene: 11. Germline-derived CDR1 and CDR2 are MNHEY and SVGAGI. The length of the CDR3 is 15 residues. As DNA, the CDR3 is TGTGCCAGCACCGTCACAGGGGCCTTTCCCTACGAGCAGTACTTC. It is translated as CASTVTGAFPYEQYF.

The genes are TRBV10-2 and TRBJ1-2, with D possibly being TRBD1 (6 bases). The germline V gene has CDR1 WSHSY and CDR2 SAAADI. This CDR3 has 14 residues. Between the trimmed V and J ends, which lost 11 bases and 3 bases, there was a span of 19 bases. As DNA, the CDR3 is TGCGCCTCTTCGAGGGGGGGCGACGACTATGGCTACACCTTC. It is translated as CASSRGGDDYGYTF.

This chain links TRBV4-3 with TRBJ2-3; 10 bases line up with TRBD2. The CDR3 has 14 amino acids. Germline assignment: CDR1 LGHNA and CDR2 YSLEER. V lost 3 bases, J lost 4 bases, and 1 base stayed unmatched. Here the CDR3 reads CASSQGTSADTQYF. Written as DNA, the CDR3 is TGCGCCAGCAGCCAGGGGACTAGCGCAGATACGCAGTATTTT.